The source of this T cell receptor beta chain is a study of blood T cell repertoires in COVID-19. Sequencing used immunoSEQ multiplex PCR; TCRdb keeps in-frame clones, though not all of them. The sample lists 120,000 or so clones, about 88% seen once, with approximately 1.1% in the top ten. CDR1 is SGHTA, CDR2 FQGNSA, per germline. The CDR3 spans 14 residues. V shed 5 bases and J shed 7 bases, with 18 bases lying between them. Source material: peripheral blood. The source is an elderly woman with acute or convalescent COVID-19. The J gene is TRBJ2-7, the V gene TRBV7-2, with D perhaps TRBD1 (6 bases). CDR3 sequence reads: CASSDRDTLKEQYF. Here the CDR3 DNA reads TGTGCCAGCAGCGACCGGGACACTCTTAAGGAGCAGTACTTC.